This T cell receptor beta chain was sequenced for a study of shared clonotypes between healthy human individuals. Study outcomes and limitations: The study drew on few donors, limiting represented genetic and exposure-history diversity.

Comment on this clone: The target antigen is unknown.

The authors distributed each subset's genomic DNA evenly over several immunoSEQ plates. With ten immunoSEQ deep assay plates, unsorted PBMC DNA underwent sequencing. Assay: immunoSEQ multiplex PCR; the TCRdb copy retains only in-frame clones and omits some. Of approximately 500,000 clones in the sample, less than 85% were seen once. The CDR3 extends over 18 amino acids. Germline V gene sequence: CDR1 SGHAT, CDR2 FQNNGV. V shed 5 bases and J shed 5 bases, with 25 bases lying between them. The chain combines TRBV11-2 with TRBJ2-1; the D gene is possibly TRBD2 (6 bases). The sequencing sample was made of PBMCs. This sequence was found in a woman between 35 and 50 years old in good health. Some clones in this sample may be carry-over from other donors' samples. As DNA, the CDR3 is TGTGCCAGCAGCCAAAAACCGGGACTTAGGACCAACGACAATGAGCAGTTCTTC. Residues: CASSQKPGLRTNDNEQFF.